The 25 T cell receptor beta chains given below trace back to one sample, sequenced in a study of lymphopenia after photon versus proton radiotherapy. Some clones are missing from TCRdb's copy, which holds only in-frame ones; the method was immunoSEQ multiplex PCR. The sample holds some 64,000 clones; roughly nine tenths are singletons and the top ten take around 13%. The starting material was peripheral blood, obtained from a patient treated with proton-based radiotherapy. These receptors all stem from a man older than 75 with esophageal cancer.

This clone was picked up one time. J is TRBJ1-3 and V is TRBV4-1; possibly TRBD1 for D (5 bases). Germline assignment: CDR1 MGHRA and CDR2 YSYEKL. V was shortened by 2 bases and J by 0 bases, with 17 bases between the two germline ends. This CDR3 region has 18 residues. This CDR3 is CASSQRAGRARSGNTIYF. The CDR3 DNA follows: TGCGCCAGCAGCCAAAGGGCCGGCAGGGCTCGCTCTGGAAACACCATATATTTT.

The genes are TRBV9 and TRBJ1-1, with 8 positions matching TRBD1. The CDR3 contains 15 residues. CDR1 is SGDLS and CDR2 is YYNGEE in the germline V gene. V shed 0 bases and J 0 bases; nucleotides not matched to a gene: 1. The CDR3: CASSVGDRLNTEAFF. The CDR3, as DNA: TGTGCCAGCAGCGTAGGGGACAGGCTGAACACTGAAGCTTTCTTT.

The rearrangement links TRBV7-2 to TRBJ1-2, with D maybe TRBD1 (5 bases). From germline, CDR1 is SGHTA and CDR2 FQGNSA. The CDR3 has 17 residues. V lost 5 bases, J lost 0 bases, and 19 bases lay in between. CDR3 nucleotide sequence: TGTGCCAGCAGCCTCGAATTATTCGGGGCGGCTAACTATGGCTACACCTTC. Translating gives CASSLELFGAANYGYTF.

A single count supports this clone. This chain links TRBV5-1 with TRBJ1-2, with D perhaps TRBD1 (5 bases). The CDR3 contains 15 residues. Germline CDR1 is SGHRS and CDR2 is YFSETQ. V was trimmed by 0 bases and J by 2 bases, leaving 11 bases between them. The CDR3 sequence is CASSLGIRENYGYTF. CDR3 DNA: TGCGCCAGCAGCTTGGGCATCAGGGAAAACTATGGCTACACCTTC.

This chain links TRBV11-2 with TRBJ2-2; D is unresolved. The V end lost 8 bases, the J end lost 3 bases, and 13 bases lay between the germline ends. Germline V lookup: CDR1 SGHAT, CDR2 FQNNGV. The CDR3 has 14 amino acids. The CDR3 reads CASQIQLYTGELFF. The CDR3 DNA reads as TGTGCCAGCCAAATACAGCTATACACCGGGGAGCTGTTTTTT. The complete variable domain, with remaining parts taken from reference TRBV11-2 and TRBJ2-2, reads EAGVAQSPRYKIIEKRQSVAFWCNPISGHATLYWYQQILGQGPKLLIQFQNNGVVDDSQLPKDRFSAERLKGVDSTLKIQPAKLEDSAVYLCASQIQLYTGELFFGEGSRLTVL.

The chain links TRBV27 to TRBJ1-1, with D tentatively TRBD1 (6 bases). V gave up 2 bases and J gave up 0 bases, with 7 bases separating them. CDR1 and CDR2 (germline): MNHEY, SMNVEV (reference sequence). This CDR3 is 14 amino acids long. CDR3 loop: CASSLQGMNTEAFF. The CDR3 nucleotides are TGTGCCAGCAGTTTACAGGGGATGAACACTGAAGCTTTCTTT.

The chain links TRBV9 to TRBJ2-5; 13 nucleotides match TRBD2. Germline V CDR1 and CDR2: SGDLS, YYNGEE. V shed 1 base, J shed 3 bases, and the junction held 3 bases outside the gene matches. The CDR3 totals 16 residues. CDR3 DNA: TGTGCCAGCAGCGTAAACGGACTAGCGGGGGAAGAGACCCAGTACTTC. It is translated as CASSVNGLAGEETQYF.

The J gene is TRBJ2-7, the V gene TRBV30; D might be TRBD1 (7 bases). This CDR3 has 13 residues. The germline gives CDR1 GTSNPN, CDR2 SVGIG (reference sequence). The V gene lost 5 bases and the J gene lost 1 base, with 12 bases spanning the gap. The CDR3 is CAWSGGRSYEQYF. The CDR3 DNA follows: TGTGCCTGGTCAGGGGGGCGATCCTACGAGCAGTACTTC.

This sequence joins TRBV10-3 and TRBJ1-2; D unclear. Germline V gene lookup returns CDR1 ENHRY and CDR2 SYGVKD. V lost 10 bases and J lost 4, with 16 bases in between. The CDR3 covers 13 residues. The CDR3 protein is CATRIQPFYGYTF. The CDR3 DNA sequence: TGTGCCACCAGGATACAGCCGTTCTATGGCTACACCTTC.

The chain couples TRBV4-2 to TRBJ2-3, with TRBD2 identical over 14 bases. Germline CDR1 reads LGHNA; CDR2 reads YNFKEQ. The CDR3 is 19 residues long. V lost 1 base and J lost 0; bases outside the gene matches: 6. CDR3 sequence: CASSQGRLAGGSSTDTQYF. The CDR3 DNA reads TGTGCCAGCAGCCAAGGGCGACTAGCGGGGGGGTCTAGCACAGATACGCAGTATTTT.

This clone was counted once. The chain carries TRBV9 and TRBJ2-3, with 9 bases lining up with TRBD2. Looked up from germline, CDR1 is SGDLS and CDR2 is YYNGEE. The ends lost 6 bases at V and 2 bases at J; junction bases unmatched: 7. The CDR3 has 15 residues. The CDR3 loop is CASTRTSASTDTQYF. The DNA of the CDR3 is TGTGCCAGCACCCGGACTAGCGCCTCCACAGATACGCAGTATTTT.

DNA for the CDR3: TGTGCCATCAGTGAACGGCCCCATGGGACAGATACGCAGTATTTT. It specifies CAISERPHGTDTQYF. The rearrangement links TRBV10-3 to TRBJ2-3; no firm D call. Germline CDR1 and CDR2: ENHRY and SYGVKD. The ends were cut back, 3 bases at V and 3 bases at J, with 13 bases in the middle. The CDR3 is 15 amino acids.

Only one count was recorded for this clone. The chain combines TRBV13 with TRBJ2-5; D gene uncertain. The end of the DNA aligns better with TRBJ2-7, so the J call may be wrong. The CDR3 sequence is 12 residues long. Germline assignment: CDR1 PRHDT and CDR2 FYEKMQ (reference sequence). CDR3 in DNA: TGTGCCAGCAGCTCTTACTCCTACGAGCAGTACTTC. Its translation is CASSSYSYEQYF.

This clone has just one count. The chain joins TRBV7-2 to TRBJ1-1; D is uncertain. V was shortened by 5 bases and J by 1 base, with 8 bases between the two germline ends. CDR3 size: 13 residues. Germline V gene data show CDR1 as SGHTA and CDR2 as FQGNSA. DNA for the CDR3: TGTGCCAGCAGCCTCACTGAGAACACTGAAGCTTTCTTT. Encoded protein: CASSLTENTEAFF. Variable domain in full (rest from reference TRBV7-2 and TRBJ1-1): GAGVSQSPSNKVTEKGKDVELRCDPISGHTALYWYRQSLGQGLEFLIYFQGNSAPDKSGLPSDRFSAERTGGSVSTLTIQRTQQEDSAVYLCASSLTENTEAFFGQGTRLTVV.

The chain carries TRBV19 and TRBJ2-5; the D is unclear. CDR1 and CDR2 from the germline V gene are LNHDA and SQIVND (reference sequence). CDR3 length: 15 residues. Trimming pared 5 bases from V and 4 bases from J, leaving 17 bases between. CDR3 region: CASSATVKPRETQYF. The CDR3 region has the DNA TGTGCCAGTAGTGCGACTGTTAAGCCTCGAGAGACCCAGTACTTC.

The genes are TRBV7-2 and TRBJ2-5, with 11 nucleotides matching TRBD2. The CDR3 runs 17 residues. Germline V CDR1 and CDR2: SGHTA, FQGNSA. The trim removed 1 base at V and 5 bases at J, leaving 9 bases unmatched. CDR3 coding DNA: TGTGCCAGCAGCTTAGTTAGCGGGAGGGCCTCCGGGGAGACCCAGTACTTC. Protein: CASSLVSGRASGETQYF.

This clone was seen a single time. This rearrangement joins TRBV27 to TRBJ2-7; the match to TRBD1 covers 9 bases. V lost 4 bases and J lost 0; bases outside the gene matches: 13. Germline V gene lookup returns CDR1 MNHEY and CDR2 SMNVEV (reference sequence). The CDR3 has 18 amino acids. CDR3 DNA sequence: TGTGCCAGCAGTTACTCGAGGGTCCGGGACAGGGTCTCCTACGAGCAGTACTTC. This encodes CASSYSRVRDRVSYEQYF.

The chain joins TRBV7-2 to TRBJ1-2, with D unresolved. V lost 0 bases and J lost 4, with 12 bases in between. CDR1 and CDR2 from the germline V gene are SGHTA and FQGNSA. There are 15 residues in the CDR3. The CDR3 sequence: CASSLALRKSYGYTF. The CDR3 bases are TGTGCCAGCAGCTTAGCGCTCAGGAAATCCTATGGCTACACCTTC. Full variable domain (rest looked up from reference TRBV7-2 and TRBJ1-2): GAGVSQSPSNKVTEKGKDVELRCDPISGHTALYWYRQSLGQGLEFLIYFQGNSAPDKSGLPSDRFSAERTGGSVSTLTIQRTQQEDSAVYLCASSLALRKSYGYTFGSGTRLTVV.

With respect to this clone: Germline and junction disagree at one end, which may indicate a read error. The rearrangement uses TRBV5-1 and TRBJ1-3, with 7 nucleotides matching TRBD1. CDR3 size: 14 residues. Germline CDR1 is SGHRS and CDR2 is YFSETQ. The CDR3 DNA reads as TGCGCCAGCAGAGGACAGGTCTCTGGAAACACCACATATTTT. Translating it yields CASRGQVSGNTTYF.

V and J are TRBV6-1 and TRBJ1-2, with D possibly matching TRBD1 (6 bases). The V end lost 1 base, the J end lost 6 bases, and 9 bases lay between the germline ends. Germline CDR1 is MNHNS and CDR2 is SASEGT. The CDR3 has 13 residues. The CDR3 is CASSEDRDDGYTF. The CDR3 bases are TGTGCCAGCAGTGAAGACAGGGACGATGGCTACACCTTC.

Only one count was recorded for this clone. The rearrangement joins TRBV6-1 to TRBJ2-3, with 8 bases matching TRBD2. V shed 11 bases, J shed 3 bases, and the junction held 10 bases outside the gene matches. The CDR3 extends over 14 amino acids. Germline values: CDR1 MNHNS, CDR2 SASEGT. CDR3 sequence (DNA): TGTGCCTGCAAGACTAGCGTCGGGACAGATACGCAGTATTTT. It codes for CACKTSVGTDTQYF.

The J gene is TRBJ2-3, the V gene TRBV6-1; 14 bases map to TRBD2. The CDR3 sequence is 15 residues long. CDR1 MNHNS and CDR2 SASEGT come from the germline V gene. J lost 5 bases, V lost 6 bases, and 4 bases had no gene match. The CDR3 nucleotides read TGTGCCAGCAGGACTAGCGGGAGGGCCCTAGATACGCAGTATTTT. Protein: CASRTSGRALDTQYF.

This chain links TRBV7-6 with TRBJ1-1, with D unresolved. CDR3 length: 17 residues. From germline, CDR1 is SGHVS and CDR2 FNYEAQ. The V and J ends lost 1 base and 2 bases respectively, with 17 bases between them. The CDR3 sequence is CASSLGPMQRLNTEAFF. The CDR3 coding sequence is TGTGCCAGCAGCTTAGGCCCTATGCAGAGACTAAACACTGAAGCTTTCTTT.

The V call is TRBV5-1, the J call TRBJ2-7; 8 positions match TRBD1. Unmatched junction bases numbered 8, after V lost 0 bases and J lost 6 bases. Per the germline V gene, CDR1 is SGHRS and CDR2 is YFSETQ. CDR3 length: 15 residues. CDR3 coding DNA: TGCGCCAGCAGCTTGGAAGGCAGGGGGCTTGGCGAGCAGTACTTC. Translating it yields CASSLEGRGLGEQYF.

The chain uses TRBV29-1 and TRBJ1-4; tentative D call: TRBD1 (5 bases). V was shortened by 4 bases and J by 2 bases, with 11 bases between the two germline ends. Germline V CDR1 and CDR2: SQVTM, ANQGSEA. The CDR3 length is 14 residues. The CDR3 here is CSVARGGTNEKLFF. CDR3 bases: TGCAGCGTTGCGAGGGGTGGGACTAATGAAAAACTGTTTTTT.